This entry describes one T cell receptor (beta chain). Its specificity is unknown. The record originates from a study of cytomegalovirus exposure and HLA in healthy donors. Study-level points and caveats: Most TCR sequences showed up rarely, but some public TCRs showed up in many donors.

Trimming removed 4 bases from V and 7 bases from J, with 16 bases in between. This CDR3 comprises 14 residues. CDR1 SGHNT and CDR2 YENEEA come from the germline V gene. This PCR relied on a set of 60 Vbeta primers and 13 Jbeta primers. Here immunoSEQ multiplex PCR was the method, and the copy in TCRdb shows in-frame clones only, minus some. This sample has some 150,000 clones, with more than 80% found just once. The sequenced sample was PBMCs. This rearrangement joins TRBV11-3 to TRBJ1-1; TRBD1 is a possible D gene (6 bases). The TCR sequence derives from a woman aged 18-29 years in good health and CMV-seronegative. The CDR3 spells CASSSKGPTGEAFF. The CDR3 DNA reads TGTGCCAGCAGCTCAAAAGGACCGACAGGTGAAGCTTTCTTT.